The source of this T cell receptor (beta chain) is a study of T cell changes during pregnancy in multiple sclerosis. TCRdb keeps only in-frame clones here, not all; method: immunoSEQ multiplex PCR. The repertoire has just over 40,000 clones, 75% to 90% of them found once; the top ten carry approximately 5.1%. The clonotype originates from a female donor in good health, enrolled as a control in a pregnancy study. The material sequenced was peripheral blood, taken in the first trimester of pregnancy.

The CDR3 spells CASSLASATGELFF. The CDR3 DNA is TGTGCCAGCAGCTTGGCTAGCGCCACCGGGGAGCTGTTTTTT. The gene calls are TRBV11-3 and TRBJ2-2; maybe TRBD2 (6 bases). This CDR3 spans 14 amino acids. Trimming shortened V by 3 bases and J by 4 bases, and 9 bases separated the two germline ends. Germline values: CDR1 SGHNT, CDR2 YENEEA.